Each of the 29 T cell receptor beta chains below was sequenced from the same sample in a study of T cell responses to AZD1222 COVID-19 vaccine. The table came from immunoSEQ multiplex PCR; TCRdb's copy has only in-frame clones and leaves some out. The sample holds tens of thousands of clones, more than 85% seen once. The starting material was peripheral blood, obtained on day 0 of AZD1222 vaccination. All receptors come from an adult in good health.

The CDR3 nucleotides read TGCGCCAGCAGCTTGGGCTCCGGCGTGGGGTACGAGCAGTACTTC. Amino acid sequence: CASSLGSGVGYEQYF. The chain recombines TRBV5-1 with TRBJ2-7, with D unresolved. Trimming shortened V by 0 bases and J by 4 bases, and 14 bases separated the two germline ends. Germline lookup yields CDR1 SGHRS and CDR2 YFSETQ. The CDR3 sequence is 15 residues long.

V usage is TRBV28 and J usage is TRBJ2-1; 9 bases align to TRBD1. The trim removed 6 bases at V and 6 bases at J, leaving 12 bases unmatched. This CDR3 has 16 residues. The germline V gene has CDR1 MDHEN and CDR2 SYDVKM. CDR3: CASRRPGTGRSNEQFF. CDR3 DNA sequence: TGTGCCAGCAGGCGTCCGGGGACAGGGAGGAGCAATGAGCAGTTCTTC.

This rearrangement joins TRBV11-2 to TRBJ1-3; D unclear. The length of the CDR3 is 12 residues. V was shortened by 5 bases and J by 4 bases, with 6 bases between the two germline ends. In germline, CDR1 is SGHAT, CDR2 FQNNGV. CDR3 protein: CASSEAGNTIYF. Here the CDR3 DNA reads TGTGCCAGCAGCGAGGCCGGAAACACCATATATTTT.

Notes on this clone: Relative to the germline gene, one junction end is altered; a read error may explain this. This chain links TRBV20-1 with TRBJ1-3; no clear D gene. The CDR3 spans 11 residues. Germline V gives CDR1 DFQATT, CDR2 SNEGSKA (reference sequence). The CDR3 spells CSARVGSTIYF. CDR3 nucleotide sequence: TGCAGTGCTAGAGTAGGAAGCACCATATATTTT.

The V gene is TRBV7-8, the J gene TRBJ1-3, with TRBD1 identical over 7 bases. Germline CDR1 is SGHVS and CDR2 is FQNEAQ. V was clipped by 3 bases and J by 0 bases; unmatched bases: 5. The CDR3 loop spans 16 amino acids. The CDR3 DNA reads as TGTGCCAGCAGCTTCCTAGGACAGGACTCTGGAAACACCATATATTTT. This encodes CASSFLGQDSGNTIYF.

This chain connects TRBV30 to TRBJ1-6, with TRBD1 identical over 8 bases. The trim removed 3 bases at V and 14 bases at J, leaving 15 bases unmatched. The CDR3 sequence is 15 residues long. Looked up from germline, CDR1 is GTSNPN and CDR2 is SVGIG (reference sequence). The CDR3 bases are TGTGCCTGGAGAACGACGGGGGGCAGGGGGCTGTCCCTCCACTTT. This codes for CAWRTTGGRGLSLHF.

J is TRBJ2-1 and V is TRBV10-1; 7 bases are shared with TRBD1. CDR3 size: 15 residues. Germline V gene data show CDR1 as WNHNN and CDR2 as SYGVQD (reference sequence). The CDR3 reads CGPSGGQKIYNEQFF. The CDR3 DNA is TGCGGCCCCTCAGGGGGACAGAAGATTTACAATGAGCAGTTCTTC.

The gene calls are TRBV11-3 and TRBJ1-2; D remains ambiguous. The CDR3 sequence is 13 residues long. The V gene's germline CDR1 is SGHNT and CDR2 YENEEA. V gave up 7 bases and J gave up 8 bases, with 17 bases separating them. Written as DNA, the CDR3 is TGTGCCAGCACCAACAGATCCCTCGGGGGCTACACCTTC. It yields the protein CASTNRSLGGYTF.

V gene TRBV10-3 combines with J gene TRBJ2-1; D possibly corresponds to TRBD2 (5 bases). Trimming removed 3 bases from V and 7 bases from J, with 10 bases in between. The CDR3 consists of 13 residues. Germline V gene data show CDR1 as ENHRY and CDR2 as SYGVKD. This CDR3 is CAISELSVNEQFF. In nucleotides, the CDR3 is TGTGCCATCAGTGAACTTAGCGTTAATGAGCAGTTCTTC.

The chain couples TRBV27 to TRBJ1-5; D unclear. The germline V gene has CDR1 MNHEY and CDR2 SMNVEV (reference sequence). The CDR3 is 14 residues long. V lost 3 bases and J lost 0, with 6 bases in between. This chain's CDR3 is CASSFESSNQPQHF. Written as DNA, the CDR3 is TGTGCCAGCAGTTTCGAGTCTAGCAATCAGCCCCAGCATTTT.

This chain links TRBV5-1 with TRBJ2-7; unclear D gene. This CDR3 contains 11 residues. Germline V gene lookup returns CDR1 SGHRS and CDR2 YFSETQ. The V and J ends lost 2 bases and 5 bases respectively, with 5 bases between them. CDR3: CASSFSNEQYF. DNA of the CDR3: TGCGCCAGCAGCTTTAGCAACGAGCAGTACTTC.

A note on this clone: Mismatch with germline at one junction end may stem from a read error. V and J are TRBV29-1 and TRBJ2-3, with D possibly TRBD1 on 5 matching bases. The germline V gene encodes CDR1 SQVTM and CDR2 ANQGSEA. CDR3 size: 12 residues. CDR3 amino acids: CSAEQVTDTQYF. The CDR3 DNA sequence: TGCAGCGCTGAACAGGTCACAGATACGCAGTATTTT.

CDR3 amino acids: CASSESQQGLGYTF. The CDR3 coding sequence is TGTGCCAGCAGTGAAAGTCAACAGGGCCTTGGCTACACCTTC. This chain links TRBV2 with TRBJ1-2; D is possibly TRBD1 (6 bases). Germline loops: CDR1 SNHLY, CDR2 FYNNEI. The CDR3 covers 14 residues. The V end lost 2 bases, the J end lost 7 bases, and 14 bases lay between the germline ends.

This clone showed up just once. The chain employs TRBV6-5 and TRBJ2-7; D remains unclear. CDR1 is MNHEY and CDR2 is SVGAGI in the germline V gene. V gave up 5 bases and J gave up 1 base, with 6 bases separating them. The CDR3 spans 12 residues. The CDR3 DNA follows: TGTGCCAGCAGTCGAGTTTCCTACGAGCAGTACTTC. This codes for CASSRVSYEQYF.

The genes are TRBV7-2 and TRBJ1-2, with a tentative D call TRBD1 (6 bases). The CDR3 length is 15 residues. CDR1 and CDR2 from the germline V gene are SGHTA and FQGNSA. The V end was cut by 0 bases, the J end by 7 bases, with 15 bases between. The CDR3 DNA is TGTGCCAGCAGCTTAGCACAGGGAGGTACTGGTGGCTACACCTTC. Its translation is CASSLAQGGTGGYTF.

V is TRBV3-1 (or the pseudogene TRBV3-2) and J is TRBJ2-3; the D call may be TRBD1 or TRBD2 (6 bases each). Trimming removed 1 base from V and 3 bases from J, with 11 bases in between. The CDR3 runs 15 residues. Germline loops: CDR1 LGHDT, CDR2 YNNKEL (reference sequence). In DNA form, the CDR3 reads TGTGCCAGCAGCCAAGCCCGGGGGCGAACAGATACGCAGTATTTT. This sequence encodes CASSQARGRTDTQYF.

V usage is TRBV7-2 and J usage is TRBJ2-1; possible D gene TRBD2, 5 bases. CDR3 length: 16 amino acids. V lost 5 bases and J lost 2, with 16 bases in between. Germline loops: CDR1 SGHTA, CDR2 FQGNSA. Here the CDR3 reads CASSLPARDPYNEQFF. The CDR3 nucleotides are TGTGCCAGCAGCCTTCCTGCGAGGGATCCCTACAATGAGCAGTTCTTC. The full variable domain, rest sourced from reference TRBV7-2 and TRBJ2-1, is GAGVSQSPSNKVTEKGKDVELRCDPISGHTALYWYRQSLGQGLEFLIYFQGNSAPDKSGLPSDRFSAERTGGSVSTLTIQRTQQEDSAVYLCASSLPARDPYNEQFFGPGTRLTVL.

V usage is TRBV5-1 and J usage is TRBJ1-6, with 8 bases lining up with TRBD1. Germline CDR1 reads SGHRS; CDR2 reads YFSETQ. This CDR3 region has 16 residues. The trim removed 5 bases at V and 10 bases at J, leaving 14 bases unmatched. CDR3 sequence (DNA): TGCGCCAGCAGGACCCAACCAGGGGGCGCAGCGTCACCCCTCCACTTT. It yields the protein CASRTQPGGAASPLHF.

The sample holds a few counts of this clone. CDR3 bases: TGTGCCAGCAGTTTAATTGACAGGGAATTAGTTATTGGCTACACCTTC. Protein: CASSLIDRELVIGYTF. This chain connects TRBV28 to TRBJ1-2, with TRBD1 matching 7 bases. V gave up 2 bases and J gave up 7 bases; unmatched junction bases: 13. The CDR3 has 16 amino acids. CDR1 and CDR2 from the germline V gene are MDHEN and SYDVKM.

This clone was picked up one time. The chain recombines TRBV6-6 with TRBJ1-1; 8 bases are a match to TRBD1. The CDR3 is 16 amino acids. The ends lost 5 bases at V and 0 bases at J; junction bases unmatched: 8. Germline loops: CDR1 MNHNY, CDR2 SVGAGI (reference sequence). The CDR3 here is CASSRQGWAMNTEAFF. CDR3 DNA: TGTGCCAGCAGTCGACAGGGGTGGGCCATGAACACTGAAGCTTTCTTT.

The J gene is TRBJ2-5, the V gene TRBV5-8; 8 bases line up with TRBD2. This CDR3 spans 15 amino acids. With 0 bases clipped from V and 4 bases from J, the junction kept 5 bases outside the gene matches. The germline V gene encodes CDR1 SGHTS and CDR2 YDEGEE. The CDR3 reads CASSLVGTSRETQYF. CDR3 nucleotides: TGTGCCAGCAGCTTGGTGGGGACTAGTCGAGAGACCCAGTACTTC.

The V call is TRBV27, the J call TRBJ2-1; 7 bases match TRBD1. The CDR3 runs 15 residues. Trimming removed 5 bases from V and 3 bases from J; junction bases left unmatched: 7. Germline V lookup: CDR1 MNHEY, CDR2 SMNVEV (reference sequence). The CDR3 DNA is TGTGCCAGCAGTATTAGACAGGGCTACTACAATGAGCAGTTCTTC. As protein: CASSIRQGYYNEQFF.

The chain joins TRBV28 to TRBJ2-1, with TRBD2 matching 7 bases. Trimming cost V 6 bases and J 0 bases; bases outside gene matches: 14. The CDR3 is 18 amino acids. Per the germline V gene, CDR1 is MDHEN and CDR2 is SYDVKM. CDR3 coding DNA: TGTGCCAGCAGCCGACCCGGAAGAGGGAGGGGCTCCTACAATGAGCAGTTCTTC. As protein: CASSRPGRGRGSYNEQFF.

This clone was observed once. This chain links TRBV4-3 with TRBJ1-4; D gene unclear. V was pared by 0 bases and J by 0 bases, with 14 bases between. Germline V gene data show CDR1 as LGHNA and CDR2 as YSLEER. This CDR3 region has 18 residues. The CDR3 reads CASSQDPGGATTNEKLFF. DNA for the CDR3: TGCGCCAGCAGCCAAGATCCGGGAGGCGCTACAACTAATGAAAAACTGTTTTTT.

In the case of this clone: Distinct nucleotide sequences in the sample also encode this CDR3. This chain joins TRBV7-8 and TRBJ1-5; weak D call: TRBD1 (5 bases). V was cut by 4 bases and J by 2 bases, with 12 bases left in between. This CDR3 contains 15 residues. Germline V lookup: CDR1 SGHVS, CDR2 FQNEAQ. Here the CDR3 reads CASSSRGLGNQPQHF. In DNA, the CDR3 is TGTGCCAGCAGCTCTCGGGGCCTTGGCAATCAGCCCCAGCATTTT. Combining the CDR3 with reference TRBV7-8 and TRBJ1-5 gives the whole variable domain GAGVSQSPRYKVAKRGQDVALRCDPISGHVSLFWYQQALGQGPEFLTYFQNEAQLDKSGLPSDRFFAERPEGSVSTLKIQRTQQEDSAVYLCASSSRGLGNQPQHFGDGTRLSIL.

The chain is built from TRBV27 and TRBJ1-3, with 11 bases fitting TRBD1. The CDR3 contains 15 residues. The V gene end was trimmed by 6 bases and the J gene end by 3 bases; junction bases not matched to a gene: 4. From germline, CDR1 is MNHEY and CDR2 SMNVEV (reference sequence). The CDR3 nucleotides are TGTGCCAGCAGAGGGGACAGGGGGTTTGGAAACACCATATATTTT. Protein sequence: CASRGDRGFGNTIYF.

The chain uses TRBV10-2 and TRBJ1-2, with a tentative D call TRBD1 (5 bases). CDR1 and CDR2 from the germline V gene are WSHSY and SAAADI. This CDR3 comprises 13 residues. Trimming took off 9 bases at V and 4 bases at J, with 15 bases between the two ends. The CDR3 loop reads CASGLQGVYGYTF. The CDR3 DNA follows: TGCGCCAGTGGGCTTCAGGGTGTCTATGGCTACACCTTC.

The V and J genes are TRBV15 and TRBJ2-2, with 7 bases lining up with TRBD1. The V gene's germline CDR1 is LNHNV and CDR2 YYDKDF (reference sequence). The V segment lost 2 bases and the J segment 2 bases; nucleotides outside the gene matches: 5. The CDR3 is 16 amino acids. The CDR3 reads CATSRLRGGNTGELFF. CDR3 sequence (DNA): TGTGCCACCAGCAGATTAAGAGGGGGCAACACCGGGGAGCTGTTTTTT.

The genes are TRBV7-3 and TRBJ2-2, with TRBD1 matching over 8 bases. Germline V gives CDR1 SGHTA, CDR2 FQGTGA. The V gene end was trimmed by 4 bases and the J gene end by 1 base; junction bases not matched to a gene: 8. The length of the CDR3 is 17 residues. CDR3 in DNA: TGTGCCAGCAGCTCCCTCAGGGACAGGCGGAACACCGGGGAGCTGTTTTTT. Its protein is CASSSLRDRRNTGELFF.